This T cell receptor beta chain comes out of a study of cytomegalovirus exposure and HLA in healthy donors. The PCR used 60 Vbeta and 13 Jbeta primers. In the original processing: Later, roughly 80 million unique TCR beta chains were counted in an analysis, and roughly 11 million of them were shared. Repertoires were generated with immunoSEQ multiplex PCR, while TCRdb's copy carries only in-frame clones and drops some. V and J calls and clone size are as listed in that table; D and trimming were resolved from the DNA. The table lists tens of thousands of clones. A remark on this clone: The antigen is undetermined.

The germline CDR1 and CDR2 sequences are SGHNT and YYREEE (reference sequence). There are 14 residues in the CDR3. V was cut by 5 bases and J by 5 bases, with 16 bases left in between. Study-level points and caveats: A later analysis linked a missense variant in DCLRE1C to the trimming of TCR beta V and J genes. Three chains tied to CMV proved CMV antigen-specific in vitro. TCR beta V segments were, for the most part, productive about 90% or about 30% of the time in an earlier analysis.

This chain links TRBV5-4 with TRBJ1-2; a weak D match, TRBD1 (6 bases). The source material was PBMCs. This TCR was sampled from a man aged 50 to 59 in good health and CMV-seronegative. Here the CDR3 reads CASSLDQGPYGYTF. The CDR3 DNA reads TGTGCCAGCAGTCTTGATCAGGGGCCTTATGGCTACACCTTC.